This T cell receptor (beta chain) was captured in a study of OX40 agonist ivuxolimab in advanced cancers. Background for the entire study: Ivuxolimab was a fully human IgG2 agonistic monoclonal antibody targeting the costimulatory receptor OX40 (CD134). A male proportion of roughly 85% and a mean age of approximately 60 years, ranging from about 23 to 90, were recorded for the dose-escalation cohort. Peripheral TCRbeta sequencing was intended to test whether TCR sequence diversity was altered and clonal T-cell expansion was caused by ivuxolimab. Prior anti-PD-1, anti-PD-L1 or anti-CTLA-4 therapy was permitted, and checkpoint inhibitors had been received by approximately 39% of dose-escalation patients. Three dose-escalation patients achieved partial responses, one with hepatocellular carcinoma and two with cutaneous melanoma. Intravenous ivuxolimab was administered to patients every 2 weeks at six dose levels: 0.01, 0.1, 0.3, 1.5, 3 and 10 mg/kg. The paper describes the monotherapy dose-escalation part (N ≈ 51 patients) of the phase I trial of ivuxolimab. Among the roughly 52 dose-escalation patients, about 20 had hepatocellular carcinoma, 15 or so melanoma, 9 renal cell carcinoma and 9 head and neck cancer.

CDR1 MNHEY and CDR2 SVGAGI are derived from the germline V gene. The CDR3, from cysteine to phenylalanine, totals 16 residues. Kept here is only the CDR3 DNA, which spans 48 bases and is read in frame from base 1. The V end loses 0 bases and the J end loses 8 bases, and a stretch of 16 bases separates them. The trial excluded patients who had a history of autoimmune disease or were on systemic immunosuppression. Peripheral blood for TCR sequencing was collected from all dose cohorts at baseline, on cycle 4 day 1, and on cycle 7 day 1. The samples were drawn from a first-in-human, open-label, multicenter phase I dose-escalation trial of ivuxolimab. Adults with locally advanced or metastatic melanoma, renal cell, hepatocellular, or head and neck squamous cell carcinoma were enrolled in the trial. Before TCR sequencing, CD4+ T cells and CD8+ T cells from peripheral blood were sorted into separate populations.

What the research found in general, with its limitations: At doses from 0.1 to 3.0 mg/kg, clonal expansion was seen in both CD4+ and CD8+ blood T cells between baseline and week 6. Low levels of normalized T-cell clonal expansion were also shown by some nonresponding patients. In partial responders in the 0.1-3.0 mg/kg groups, normalized peripheral clonal expansion was found to be among the lowest, especially among CD8+ T cells. After ivuxolimab, CD8+ T cells had more expanded clones than CD4+ T cells on average. The antigen specificity of the clonally expanded peripheral T cells was not determined.

With regard to this clone: The clone's antigen remains unknown. Base qualities are missing; no much larger clone stands one base away.

Genomic DNA was extracted from sorted cells for sequencing of the TCRbeta CDR3 region. The immunoSEQ Assay was used to sequence the TCRbeta CDR3 regions. Drawn from immuneACCESS, this table holds only the in-frame rearrangements with V and J called that TCRdb kept. Clones are partly lost; checked studies trace under half to an unresolved V gene and leave the rest unexplained. Recorded for this sample are about 94,000 clones; around 87% of them occurred a single time. Around 0.3% of the sample is taken by the ten largest. The sequenced sample was CD4+ or CD8+ T cells sorted from blood, obtained in a trial of the OX40 agonist ivuxolimab. This sequence uses TRBV6-5 and TRBJ1-4; the D segment could be TRBD1, given 6 matching bases. The clonotype originates from an adult with an advanced solid tumor such as melanoma, head and neck, liver or kidney cancer. The CDR3 loop reads CASSYSRPGGREKLFF. DNA sequence: TGTGCCAGCAGTTACTCGAGGCCTGGGGGCCGCGAAAAACTGTTTTTT.